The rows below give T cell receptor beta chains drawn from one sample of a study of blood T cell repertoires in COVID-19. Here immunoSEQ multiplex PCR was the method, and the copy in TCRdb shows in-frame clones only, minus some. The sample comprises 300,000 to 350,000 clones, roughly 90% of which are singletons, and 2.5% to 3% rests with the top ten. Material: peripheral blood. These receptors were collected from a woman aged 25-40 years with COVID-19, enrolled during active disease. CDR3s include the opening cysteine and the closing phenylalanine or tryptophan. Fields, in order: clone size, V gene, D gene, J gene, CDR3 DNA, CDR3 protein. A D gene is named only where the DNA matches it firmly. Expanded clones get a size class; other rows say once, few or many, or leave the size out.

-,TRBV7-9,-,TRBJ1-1,TGTGCCAGCAGCCCTTCAGTTGGCACTGAAGCTTTCTTT,CASSPSVGTEAFF
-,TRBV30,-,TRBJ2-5,TGTGCCTGGAGTGTTACGGGGAAAGAGACCCAGTACTTC,CAWSVTGKETQYF
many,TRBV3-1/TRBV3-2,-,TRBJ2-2,TGTGCCAGCAGCCATTCTGGGGAGCTGTTTTTT,CASSHSGELFF
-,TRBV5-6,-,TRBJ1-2,TGTGCCAGCAGCTTGGAATCGCGGGGCGGCTACACCTTC,CASSLESRGGYTF
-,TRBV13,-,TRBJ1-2,TGTGCCAGCAGCACCGGGCCCGAACAGGGTAGGGATGGCTACACCTTC,CASSTGPEQGRDGYTF
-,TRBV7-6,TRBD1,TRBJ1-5,TGTGCCAGCAGCGGACAGGCCTGGGGCCCCCAGCATTTT,CASSGQAWGPQHF
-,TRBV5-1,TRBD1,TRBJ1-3,TGCGCCAGCAGCGAATCCGGGACAGGCGTCCCCGGAAACACCATATATTTT,CASSESGTGVPGNTIYF
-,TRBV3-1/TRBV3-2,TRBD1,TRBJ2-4,TGTGCCAGCAGCCTGAGGACAGGGATAGCCAAAAACATTCAGTACTTC,CASSLRTGIAKNIQYF
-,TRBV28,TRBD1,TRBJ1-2,TGTGCCAGCAGCGACAGGGTTGGCTACACCTTC,CASSDRVGYTF
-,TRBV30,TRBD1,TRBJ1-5,TGTGCCTGGAGCGTTGGGACAGGGGGACAGCCCCAGCATTTT,CAWSVGTGGQPQHF
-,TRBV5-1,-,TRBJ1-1,TGCGCCAGCAGCTTGGGACCGTCGGGGATGAACACTGAAGCTTTCTTT,CASSLGPSGMNTEAFF
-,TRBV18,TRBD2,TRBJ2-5,TGTGCCAGCTCACCGGGACTAGCGGGAGAGAGAGAGACCCAGTACTTC,CASSPGLAGERETQYF
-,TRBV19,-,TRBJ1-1,TGTGCCAGTAGTATATCATCTCTGGGTTTAGCGGAAGCTTTCTTT,CASSISSLGLAEAFF
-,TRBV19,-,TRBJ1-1,TGTGCCAGTAGTCCGAAGACCCCGGGGAGGAACACTGAAGCTTTCTTT,CASSPKTPGRNTEAFF
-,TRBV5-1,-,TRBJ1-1,TGCGCCAGCAGCTTGGAGGACACGAACACTGAAGCTTTCTTT,CASSLEDTNTEAFF
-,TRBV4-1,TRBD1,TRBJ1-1,TGCGCCAGCAGCCAAGGAGGGGGACAGGGTGAAGCTTTCTTT,CASSQGGGQGEAFF
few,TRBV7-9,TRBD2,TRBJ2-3,TGTGCCAGCAGCTTACCTAGCGGGAGGGCGGATACGCAGTATTTT,CASSLPSGRADTQYF
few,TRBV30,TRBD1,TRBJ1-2,TGTGCCTGGAGTCAGGAGGGGGCGCATGGCTACACCTTC,CAWSQEGAHGYTF
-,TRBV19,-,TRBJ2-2,TGTGCCGGTAGTATAGAGCCAGTTCGCACCGGGGAGCTGTTTTTT,CAGSIEPVRTGELFF
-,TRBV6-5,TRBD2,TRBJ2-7,TGTGCCAGCAGTATTCTAGCGGGGTCCTACGAGCAGTACTTC,CASSILAGSYEQYF
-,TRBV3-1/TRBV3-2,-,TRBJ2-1,TGTGCCAGCAGCCAAGCCGGGACTCCGGAGGAGCAGTTCTTC,CASSQAGTPEEQFF
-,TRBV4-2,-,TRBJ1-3,TGTGCCAGCAGCCCTCTTGCCACGGACAGTCTAACTGGAAACACCATATATTTT,CASSPLATDSLTGNTIYF